This paragraph reports one T cell receptor (beta chain). Antigen: not known. This PCR relied on a set of 60 Vbeta primers and 13 Jbeta primers. The method was immunoSEQ multiplex PCR; TCRdb's version includes in-frame clones alone and lacks a portion of them. The sample includes about 67,000 clones. This CDR3 region has 14 residues. Per germline, CDR1 WNHNN and CDR2 SYGVQD (reference sequence). V was clipped by 4 bases and J by 1 base; unmatched bases: 0. This sample is drawn from a study of cytomegalovirus exposure and HLA in healthy donors. Study-level findings and limits: A later analysis by the authors found several of the most significant clusters apparently linked to common viral pathogens. Some segments of the V type, notably TRBV6-2 and TRBV6-3, were excluded as indistinguishable.

The receptor's source is a woman aged 40 to 49 in good health and CMV-seropositive. Material for sequencing was PBMCs. The chain has TRBV10-1 and TRBJ2-7; TRBD2 matches 11 bases. The CDR3 protein is CASSGTSGSYEQYF. The CDR3 DNA sequence: TGCGCCAGCAGTGGGACTAGCGGGTCCTACGAGCAGTACTTC.